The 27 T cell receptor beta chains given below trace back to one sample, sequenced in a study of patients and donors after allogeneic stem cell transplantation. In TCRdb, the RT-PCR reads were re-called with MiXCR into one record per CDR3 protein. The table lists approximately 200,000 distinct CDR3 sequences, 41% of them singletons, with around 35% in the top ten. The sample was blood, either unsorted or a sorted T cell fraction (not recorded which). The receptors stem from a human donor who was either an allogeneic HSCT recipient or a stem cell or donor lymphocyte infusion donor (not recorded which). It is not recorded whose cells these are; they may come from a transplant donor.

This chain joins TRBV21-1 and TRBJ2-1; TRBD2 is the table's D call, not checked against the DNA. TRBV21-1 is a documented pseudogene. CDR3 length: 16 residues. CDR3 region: CASSNPWGPRTNEQFF. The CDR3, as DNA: TGTGCCAGCAGCAACCCTTGGGGCCCGCGAACCAATGAGCAGTTCTTC.

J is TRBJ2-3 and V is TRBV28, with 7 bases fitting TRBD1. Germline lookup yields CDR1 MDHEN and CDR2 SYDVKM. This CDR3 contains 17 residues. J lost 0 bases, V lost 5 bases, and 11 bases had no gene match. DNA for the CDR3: TGTGCCAGCAGTCTCCTCCTCCCGGGACAGAGCACAGATACGCAGTATTTT. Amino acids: CASSLLLPGQSTDTQYF.

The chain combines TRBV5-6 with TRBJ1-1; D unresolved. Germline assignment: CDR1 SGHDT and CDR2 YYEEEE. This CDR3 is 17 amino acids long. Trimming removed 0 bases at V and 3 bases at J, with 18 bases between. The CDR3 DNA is TGTGCCAGCAGCTTGGATAGTAGGGTAAAGTGGGACACTGAAGCTTTCTTT. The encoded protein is CASSLDSRVKWDTEAFF.

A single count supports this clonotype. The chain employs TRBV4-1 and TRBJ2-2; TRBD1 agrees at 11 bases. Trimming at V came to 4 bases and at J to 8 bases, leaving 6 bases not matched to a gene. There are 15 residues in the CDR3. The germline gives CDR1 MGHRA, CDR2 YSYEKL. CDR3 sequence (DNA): TGCGCCAGCAGCCTAGGACAGGGGGCGCAAGGGGAGCTGTTTTTT. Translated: CASSLGQGAQGELFF.

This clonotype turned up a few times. The CDR3 reads CASKRQDEQFF. The CDR3 nucleotides are TGCGCCAGCAAGCGTCAGGATGAGCAGTTCTTC. This chain connects TRBV5-1 to TRBJ2-1; D unclear. The CDR3 spans 11 residues. Germline V gene data show CDR1 as SGHRS and CDR2 as YFSETQ. Trimming shortened V by 6 bases and J by 8 bases, and 9 bases separated the two germline ends.

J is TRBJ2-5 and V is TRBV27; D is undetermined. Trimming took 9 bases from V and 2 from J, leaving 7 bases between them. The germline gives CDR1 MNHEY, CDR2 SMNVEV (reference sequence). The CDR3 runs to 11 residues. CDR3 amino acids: CASPYQETQYF. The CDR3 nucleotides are TGTGCCAGTCCCTATCAAGAGACCCAGTACTTC.

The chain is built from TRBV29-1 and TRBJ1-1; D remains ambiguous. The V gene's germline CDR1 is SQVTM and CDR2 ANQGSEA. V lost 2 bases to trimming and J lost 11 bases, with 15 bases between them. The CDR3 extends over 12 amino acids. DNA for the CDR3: TGCAGCGTTGAAACCCGGAAGGCCGAGGCTTTCTTT. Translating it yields CSVETRKAEAFF. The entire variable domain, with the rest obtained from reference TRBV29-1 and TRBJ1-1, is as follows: SAVISQKPSRDICQRGTSLTIQCQVDSQVTMMFWYRQQPGQSLTLIATANQGSEATYESGFVIDKFPISRPNLTFSTLTVSNMSPEDSSIYLCSVETRKAEAFFGQGTRLTVV.

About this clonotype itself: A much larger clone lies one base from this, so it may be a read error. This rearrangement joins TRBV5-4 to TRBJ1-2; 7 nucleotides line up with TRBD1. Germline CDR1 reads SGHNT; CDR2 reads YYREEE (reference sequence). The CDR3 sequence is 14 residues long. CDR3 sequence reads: CAGSFYGQDYGYTF. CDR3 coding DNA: TGTGCCGGCAGCTTTTACGGACAGGACTATGGCTACACCTTC.

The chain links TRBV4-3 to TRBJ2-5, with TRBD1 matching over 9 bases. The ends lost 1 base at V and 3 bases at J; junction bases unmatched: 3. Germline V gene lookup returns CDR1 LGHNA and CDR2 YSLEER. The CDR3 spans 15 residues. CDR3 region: CASSQGDREKETQYF. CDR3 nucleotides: TGCGCCAGCAGCCAAGGGGACAGGGAAAAAGAGACCCAGTACTTC.

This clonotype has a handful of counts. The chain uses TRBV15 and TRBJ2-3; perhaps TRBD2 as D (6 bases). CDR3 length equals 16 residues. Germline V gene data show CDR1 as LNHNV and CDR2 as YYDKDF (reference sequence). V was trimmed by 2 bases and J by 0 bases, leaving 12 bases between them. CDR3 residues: CATSRPSGPSTDTQYF. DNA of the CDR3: TGTGCCACCAGCAGACCCAGCGGGCCTAGCACAGATACGCAGTATTTT. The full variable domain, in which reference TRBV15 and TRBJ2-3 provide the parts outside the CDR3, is DAMVIQNPRYQVTQFGKPVTLSCSQTLNHNVMYWYQQKSSQAPKLLFHYYDKDFNNEADTPDNFQSRRPNTSFCFLDIRSPGLGDTAMYLCATSRPSGPSTDTQYFGPGTRLTVL.

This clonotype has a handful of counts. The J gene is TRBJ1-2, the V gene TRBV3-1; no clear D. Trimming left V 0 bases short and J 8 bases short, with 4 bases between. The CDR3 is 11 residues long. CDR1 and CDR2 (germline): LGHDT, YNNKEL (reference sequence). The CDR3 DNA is TGTGCCAGCAGCCAAGACGTCGGCTACACCTTC. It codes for CASSQDVGYTF.

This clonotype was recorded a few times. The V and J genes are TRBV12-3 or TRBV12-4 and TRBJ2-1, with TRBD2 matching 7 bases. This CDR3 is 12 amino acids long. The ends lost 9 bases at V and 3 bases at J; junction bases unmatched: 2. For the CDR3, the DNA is TGTGCCAGTCGCGGGAGCTACAATGAGCAGTTCTTC. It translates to CASRGSYNEQFF.

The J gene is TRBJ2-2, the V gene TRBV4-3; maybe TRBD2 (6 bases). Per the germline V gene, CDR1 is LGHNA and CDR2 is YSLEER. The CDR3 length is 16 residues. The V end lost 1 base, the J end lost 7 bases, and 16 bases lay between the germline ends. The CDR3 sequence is CASSQVGGETGGELFF. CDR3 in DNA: TGCGCCAGCAGCCAAGTTGGCGGGGAGACGGGCGGGGAGCTGTTTTTT.

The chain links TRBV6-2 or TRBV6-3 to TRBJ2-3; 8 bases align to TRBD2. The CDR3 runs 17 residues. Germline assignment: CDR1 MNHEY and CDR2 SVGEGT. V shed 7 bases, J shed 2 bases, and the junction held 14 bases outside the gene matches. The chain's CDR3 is CASTDPGTRFFTDTQYF. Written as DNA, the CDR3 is TGTGCCAGCACTGATCCCGGGACTAGGTTTTTCACAGATACGCAGTATTTT.

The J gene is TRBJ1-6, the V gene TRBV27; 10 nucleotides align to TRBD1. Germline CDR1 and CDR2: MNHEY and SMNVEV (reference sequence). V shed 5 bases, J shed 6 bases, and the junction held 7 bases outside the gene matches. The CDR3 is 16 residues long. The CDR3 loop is CASSPPDRGLNSPLHF. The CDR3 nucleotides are TGTGCCAGCAGTCCGCCAGACAGGGGGCTTAATTCACCCCTCCACTTT.

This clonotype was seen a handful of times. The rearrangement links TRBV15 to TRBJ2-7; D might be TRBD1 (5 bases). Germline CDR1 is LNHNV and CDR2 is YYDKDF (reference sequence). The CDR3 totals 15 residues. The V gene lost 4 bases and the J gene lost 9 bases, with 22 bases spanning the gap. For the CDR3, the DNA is TGTGCCACCAGCAAACTCGGAATTGACAGTGGTGCGCAGTACTTC. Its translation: CATSKLGIDSGAQYF.

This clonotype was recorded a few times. The CDR3 loop is CASSSVVEITGELFF. In DNA, the CDR3 is TGCGCCAGCAGCTCGGTTGTGGAGATCACCGGGGAGCTGTTTTTT. The chain uses TRBV5-1 and TRBJ2-2; no firm D call. Germline V gene data show CDR1 as SGHRS and CDR2 as YFSETQ. Trimming stripped 3 bases from V and 4 bases from J, with 13 bases between. CDR3 length: 15 amino acids.

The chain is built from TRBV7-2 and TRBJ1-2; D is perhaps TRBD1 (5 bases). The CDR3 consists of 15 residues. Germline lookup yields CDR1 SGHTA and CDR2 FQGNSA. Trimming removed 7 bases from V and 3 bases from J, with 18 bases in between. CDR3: CASTSGPGTDYGYTF. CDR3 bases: TGTGCCAGCACTTCCGGCCCTGGGACGGACTATGGCTACACCTTC.

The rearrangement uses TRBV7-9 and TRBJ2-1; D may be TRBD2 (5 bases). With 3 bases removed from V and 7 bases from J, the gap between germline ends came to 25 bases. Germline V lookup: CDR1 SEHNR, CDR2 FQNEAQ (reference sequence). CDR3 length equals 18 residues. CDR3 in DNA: TGTGCCAGCAGCTTGGGCCGCCCGGGCTACCCCCCGGGGAATGAGCAGTTCTTC. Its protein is CASSLGRPGYPPGNEQFF.

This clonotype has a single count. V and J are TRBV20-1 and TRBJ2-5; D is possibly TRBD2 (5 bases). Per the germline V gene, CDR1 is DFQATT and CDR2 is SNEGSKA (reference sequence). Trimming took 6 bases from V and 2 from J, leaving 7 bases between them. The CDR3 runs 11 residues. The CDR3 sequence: CSARRQETQYF. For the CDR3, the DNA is TGCAGTGCCAGGAGGCAAGAGACCCAGTACTTC.

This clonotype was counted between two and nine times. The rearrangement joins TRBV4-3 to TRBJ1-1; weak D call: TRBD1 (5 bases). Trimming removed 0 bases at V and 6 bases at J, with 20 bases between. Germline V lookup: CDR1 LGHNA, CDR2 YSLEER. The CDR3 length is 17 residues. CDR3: CASSQEGPVEGIAEAFF. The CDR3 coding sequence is TGCGCCAGCAGCCAAGAAGGACCGGTCGAGGGGATCGCTGAAGCTTTCTTT.

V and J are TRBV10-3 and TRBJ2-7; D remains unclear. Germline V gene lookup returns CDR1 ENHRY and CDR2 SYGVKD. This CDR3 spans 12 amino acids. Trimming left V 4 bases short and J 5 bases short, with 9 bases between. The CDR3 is CAISAWRNEQYF. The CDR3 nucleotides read TGTGCCATCAGTGCTTGGAGAAACGAGCAGTACTTC.

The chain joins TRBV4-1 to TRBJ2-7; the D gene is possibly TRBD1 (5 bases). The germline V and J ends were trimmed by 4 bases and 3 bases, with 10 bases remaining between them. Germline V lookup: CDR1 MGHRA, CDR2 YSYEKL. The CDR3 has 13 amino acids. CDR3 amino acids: CASSLTELYEQYF. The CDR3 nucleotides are TGCGCCAGCAGCCTGACAGAACTCTACGAGCAGTACTTC.

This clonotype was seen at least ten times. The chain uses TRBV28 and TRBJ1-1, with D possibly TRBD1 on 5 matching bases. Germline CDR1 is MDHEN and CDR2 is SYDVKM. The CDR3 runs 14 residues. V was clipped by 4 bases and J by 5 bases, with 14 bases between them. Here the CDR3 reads CASSWPGQTTEAFF. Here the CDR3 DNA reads TGTGCCAGCAGTTGGCCGGGGCAGACAACTGAAGCTTTCTTT.

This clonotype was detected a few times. The CDR3 coding sequence is TGTGCCACCAGTGACACCGGGACGATCTATGGCTACACCTTC. Translated, it gives CATSDTGTIYGYTF. The V and J genes are TRBV24-1 and TRBJ1-2, with a weak D call TRBD1 (5 bases). This CDR3 region has 14 residues. Germline CDR1 is KGHDR and CDR2 is SFDVKD. V lost 4 bases to trimming and J lost 4 bases, with 12 bases between them.

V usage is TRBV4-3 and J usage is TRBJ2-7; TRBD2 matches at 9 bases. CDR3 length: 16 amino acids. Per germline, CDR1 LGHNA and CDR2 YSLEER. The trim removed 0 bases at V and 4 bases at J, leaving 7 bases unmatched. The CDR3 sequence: CASSQDSGLAHYEQYF. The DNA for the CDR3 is TGCGCCAGCAGCCAAGATTCGGGACTAGCTCATTACGAGCAGTACTTC.

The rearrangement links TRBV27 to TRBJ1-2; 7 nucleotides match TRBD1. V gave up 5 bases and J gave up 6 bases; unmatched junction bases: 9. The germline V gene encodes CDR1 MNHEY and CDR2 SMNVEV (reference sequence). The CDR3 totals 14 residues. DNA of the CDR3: TGTGCCAGCAGTCATAGACAGGGCGGAAATGGCTACACCTTC. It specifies CASSHRQGGNGYTF.